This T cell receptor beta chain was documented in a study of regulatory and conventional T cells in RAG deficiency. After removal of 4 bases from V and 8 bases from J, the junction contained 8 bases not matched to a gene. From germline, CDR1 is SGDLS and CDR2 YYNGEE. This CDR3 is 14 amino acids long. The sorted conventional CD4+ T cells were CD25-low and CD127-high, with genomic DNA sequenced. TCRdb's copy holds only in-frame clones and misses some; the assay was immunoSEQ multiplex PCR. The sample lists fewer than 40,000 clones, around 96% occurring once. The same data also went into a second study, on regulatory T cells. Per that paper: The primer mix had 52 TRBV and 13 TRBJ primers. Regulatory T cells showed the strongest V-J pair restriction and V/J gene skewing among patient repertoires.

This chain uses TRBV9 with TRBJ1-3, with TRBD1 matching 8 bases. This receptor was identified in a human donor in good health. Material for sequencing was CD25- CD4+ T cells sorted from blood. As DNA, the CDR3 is TGTGCCAGCAGCACAACGGACAGGGCCGACACCATATATTTT. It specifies CASSTTDRADTIYF. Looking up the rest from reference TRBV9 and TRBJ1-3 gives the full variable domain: DSGVTQTPKHLITATGQRVTLRCSPRSGDLSVYWYQQSLDQGLQFLIQYYNGEERAKGNILERFSAQQFPDLHSELNLSSLELGDSALYFCASSTTDRADTIYFGEGSWLTVV.